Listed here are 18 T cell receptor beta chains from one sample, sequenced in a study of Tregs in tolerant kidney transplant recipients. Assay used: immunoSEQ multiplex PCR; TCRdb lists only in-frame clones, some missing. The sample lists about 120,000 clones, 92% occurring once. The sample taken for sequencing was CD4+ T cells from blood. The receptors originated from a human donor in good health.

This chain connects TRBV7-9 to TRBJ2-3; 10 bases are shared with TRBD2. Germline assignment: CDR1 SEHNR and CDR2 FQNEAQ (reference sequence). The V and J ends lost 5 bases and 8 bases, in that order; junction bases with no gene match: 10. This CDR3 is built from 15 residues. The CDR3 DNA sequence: TGTGCCAGCAGCATCCTAGCGGGGGTGGATGGTACGCAGTATTTT. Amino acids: CASSILAGVDGTQYF.

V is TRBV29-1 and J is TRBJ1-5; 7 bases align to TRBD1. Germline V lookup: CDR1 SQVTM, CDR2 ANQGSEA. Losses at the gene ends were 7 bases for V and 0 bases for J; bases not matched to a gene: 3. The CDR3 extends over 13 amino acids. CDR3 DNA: TGCAGCGCCCGACAGGGTAGCAATCAGCCCCAGCATTTT. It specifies CSARQGSNQPQHF.

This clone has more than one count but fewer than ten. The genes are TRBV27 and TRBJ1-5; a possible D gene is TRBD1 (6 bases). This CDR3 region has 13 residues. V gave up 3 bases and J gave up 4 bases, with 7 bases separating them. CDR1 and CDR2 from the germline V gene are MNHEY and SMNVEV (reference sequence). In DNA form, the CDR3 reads TGTGCCAGCAGTTTGGACAGAAATCAGCCCCAGCATTTT. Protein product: CASSLDRNQPQHF.

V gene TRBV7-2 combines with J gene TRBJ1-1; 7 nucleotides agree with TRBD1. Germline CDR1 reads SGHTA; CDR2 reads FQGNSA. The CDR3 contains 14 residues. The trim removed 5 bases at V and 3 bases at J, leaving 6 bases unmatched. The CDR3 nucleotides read TGTGCCAGCAGCATTGGGACAGTCCACACTGAAGCTTTCTTT. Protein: CASSIGTVHTEAFF.

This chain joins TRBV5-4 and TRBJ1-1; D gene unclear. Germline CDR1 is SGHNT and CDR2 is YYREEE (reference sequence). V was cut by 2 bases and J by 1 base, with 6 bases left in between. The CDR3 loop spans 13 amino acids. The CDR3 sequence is CASSFPENTEAFF. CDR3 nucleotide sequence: TGTGCCAGCAGCTTCCCAGAGAACACTGAAGCTTTCTTT.

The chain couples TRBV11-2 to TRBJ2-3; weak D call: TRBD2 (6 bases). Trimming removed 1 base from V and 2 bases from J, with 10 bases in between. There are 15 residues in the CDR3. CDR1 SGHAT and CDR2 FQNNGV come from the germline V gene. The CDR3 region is CASSLGAGPTDTQYF. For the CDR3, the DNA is TGTGCCAGCAGCTTAGGGGCGGGACCCACAGATACGCAGTATTTT.

DNA for the CDR3: TGTGCCAGCAGGCTAGAGGGCTCTGGAAACACCATATATTTT. It specifies CASRLEGSGNTIYF. V and J are TRBV27 and TRBJ1-3; D gene ambiguous. V was pared by 6 bases and J by 0 bases, with 9 bases between. The CDR3 consists of 14 residues. Germline V gives CDR1 MNHEY, CDR2 SMNVEV (reference sequence).

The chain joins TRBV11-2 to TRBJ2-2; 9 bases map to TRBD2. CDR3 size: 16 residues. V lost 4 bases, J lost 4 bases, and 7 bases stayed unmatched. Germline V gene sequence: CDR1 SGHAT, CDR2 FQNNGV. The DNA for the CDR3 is TGTGCCAGCAGCTCCCCCCGCGGGGGGGCCACCGGGGAGCTGTTTTTT. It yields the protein CASSSPRGGATGELFF. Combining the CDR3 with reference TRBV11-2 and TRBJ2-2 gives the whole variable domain EAGVAQSPRYKIIEKRQSVAFWCNPISGHATLYWYQQILGQGPKLLIQFQNNGVVDDSQLPKDRFSAERLKGVDSTLKIQPAKLEDSAVYLCASSSPRGGATGELFFGEGSRLTVL.

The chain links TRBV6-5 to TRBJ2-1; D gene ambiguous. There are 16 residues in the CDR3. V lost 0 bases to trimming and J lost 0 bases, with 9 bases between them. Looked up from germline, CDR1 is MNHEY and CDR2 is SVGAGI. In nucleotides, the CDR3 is TGTGCCAGCAGTTACTCGACCTCCAGCTCCTACAATGAGCAGTTCTTC. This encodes CASSYSTSSSYNEQFF.

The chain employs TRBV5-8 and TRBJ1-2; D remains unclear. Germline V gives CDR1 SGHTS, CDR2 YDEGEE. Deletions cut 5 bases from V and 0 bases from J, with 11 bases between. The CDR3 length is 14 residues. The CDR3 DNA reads TGTGCCAGCAGAAACAGCTATCCTAACTATGGCTACACCTTC. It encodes CASRNSYPNYGYTF.

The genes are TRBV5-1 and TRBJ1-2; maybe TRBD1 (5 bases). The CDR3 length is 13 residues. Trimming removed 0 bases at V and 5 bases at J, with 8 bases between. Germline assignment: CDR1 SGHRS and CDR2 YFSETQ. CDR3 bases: TGCGCCAGCAGCTTGGAATGGGGGTATGGCTACACCTTC. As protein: CASSLEWGYGYTF.

The CDR3 DNA follows: TGTGCCAGCAGCACGGGGACAGGCTCTGGAAACACCATATATTTT. Translation gives CASSTGTGSGNTIYF. The chain combines TRBV7-6 with TRBJ1-3; 8 bases agree with TRBD1. The CDR3 has 15 amino acids. V shed 5 bases, J shed 0 bases, and the junction held 3 bases outside the gene matches. Germline V gene lookup returns CDR1 SGHVS and CDR2 FNYEAQ. Looking up the rest from reference TRBV7-6 and TRBJ1-3 gives the full variable domain: GAGVSQSPRYKVTKRGQDVALRCDPISGHVSLYWYRQALGQGPEFLTYFNYEAQQDKSGLPNDRFSAERPEGSISTLTIQRTEQRDSAMYRCASSTGTGSGNTIYFGEGSWLTVV.

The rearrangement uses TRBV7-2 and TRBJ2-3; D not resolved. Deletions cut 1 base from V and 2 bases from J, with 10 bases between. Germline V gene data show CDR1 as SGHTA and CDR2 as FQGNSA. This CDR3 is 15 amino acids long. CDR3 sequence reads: CASSLGVSYTDTQYF. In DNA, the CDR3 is TGTGCCAGCAGCTTAGGAGTTTCCTACACAGATACGCAGTATTTT.

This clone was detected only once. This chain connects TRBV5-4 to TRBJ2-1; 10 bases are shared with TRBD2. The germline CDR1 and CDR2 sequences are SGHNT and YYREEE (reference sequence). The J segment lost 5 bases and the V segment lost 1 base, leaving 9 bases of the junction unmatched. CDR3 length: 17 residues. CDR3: CASSLLSGGAGNNEQFF. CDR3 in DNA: TGTGCCAGCAGCTTGCTAAGCGGGGGGGCCGGAAACAATGAGCAGTTCTTC.

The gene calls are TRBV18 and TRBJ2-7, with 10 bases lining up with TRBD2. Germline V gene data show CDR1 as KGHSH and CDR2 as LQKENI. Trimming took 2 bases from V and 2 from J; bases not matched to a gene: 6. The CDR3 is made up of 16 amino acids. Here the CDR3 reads CASSPLTSGSAYEQYF. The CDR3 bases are TGTGCCAGCTCACCATTGACTAGCGGGTCCGCCTACGAGCAGTACTTC.

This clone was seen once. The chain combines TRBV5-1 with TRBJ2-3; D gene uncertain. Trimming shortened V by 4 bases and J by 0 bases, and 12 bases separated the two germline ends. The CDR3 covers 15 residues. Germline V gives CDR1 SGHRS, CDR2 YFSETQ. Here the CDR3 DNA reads TGCGCCAGCAGCCCAACGCGAAGTAGCACAGATACGCAGTATTTT. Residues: CASSPTRSSTDTQYF. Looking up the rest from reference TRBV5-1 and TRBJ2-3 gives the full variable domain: KAGVTQTPRYLIKTRGQQVTLSCSPISGHRSVSWYQQTPGQGLQFLFEYFSETQRNKGNFPGRFSGRQFSNSRSEMNVSTLELGDSALYLCASSPTRSSTDTQYFGPGTRLTVL.

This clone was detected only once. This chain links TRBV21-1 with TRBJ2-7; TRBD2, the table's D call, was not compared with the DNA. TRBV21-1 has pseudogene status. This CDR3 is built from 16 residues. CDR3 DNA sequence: TGTGCCAGCAGCAAAGGACTCGGACTGAGAGACTACGAGCAGTACTTC. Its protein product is CASSKGLGLRDYEQYF.

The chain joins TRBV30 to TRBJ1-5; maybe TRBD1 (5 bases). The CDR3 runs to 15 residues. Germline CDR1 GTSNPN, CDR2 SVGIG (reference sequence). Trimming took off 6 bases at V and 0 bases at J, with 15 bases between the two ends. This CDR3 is CACTTGTPSNQPQHF. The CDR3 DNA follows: TGTGCCTGCACAACAGGAACCCCTAGCAATCAGCCCCAGCATTTT.